These 13 T cell receptor beta chains originate from one sample sequenced in a study of blood T cell repertoires in COVID-19. The protocol was immunoSEQ multiplex PCR, while the TCRdb copy is restricted to in-frame clones and leaves out a portion. The sample yields a few hundred thousand clones, over 80% seen once. The sample was PBMCs or T cells enriched from blood (not recorded which). Receptors were obtained from a woman aged 45-65 years who had recovered from COVID-19.

The chain carries TRBV5-4 and TRBJ1-2, with 8 positions matching TRBD1. The CDR3 spans 14 residues. The trim removed 2 bases at V and 5 bases at J, leaving 5 bases unmatched. Germline CDR1 reads SGHNT; CDR2 reads YYREEE (reference sequence). The CDR3 bases are TGTGCCAGCAGCTTCCTACAGGGGGGGTATGGCTACACCTTC. Its translation is CASSFLQGGYGYTF.

The table lists this clone with a few counts. V and J are TRBV3-1 (or the pseudogene TRBV3-2) and TRBJ1-2; tentative D call: TRBD1 (5 bases). The CDR3 consists of 14 residues. Germline V gives CDR1 LGHDT, CDR2 YNNKEL (reference sequence). V dropped 3 bases and J dropped 5 bases, with 13 bases sitting between them. This chain's CDR3 is CASSQDGRVYGYTF. CDR3 coding DNA: TGTGCCAGCAGCCAGGACGGCAGGGTATATGGCTACACCTTC.

The chain uses TRBV29-1 and TRBJ1-3; D call uncertain. Trimming removed 7 bases at V and 0 bases at J, with 10 bases between. The CDR3 consists of 13 residues. The germline V gene has CDR1 SQVTM and CDR2 ANQGSEA. CDR3 in DNA: TGCAGCGCCGGCATCCACTCTGGAAACACCATATATTTT. It codes for CSAGIHSGNTIYF.

The rearrangement links TRBV9 to TRBJ1-2, with 9 bases matching TRBD1. Germline V CDR1 and CDR2: SGDLS, YYNGEE. This CDR3 region has 16 residues. V lost 0 bases to trimming and J lost 9 bases; unmatched junction nucleotides: 12. CDR3 loop: CASSVGPGQGSGSYTF. In DNA, the CDR3 is TGTGCCAGCAGCGTAGGACCCGGACAGGGGAGCGGTAGCTACACCTTC.

V is TRBV7-2 and J is TRBJ1-6; unclear D gene. Germline V gene sequence: CDR1 SGHTA, CDR2 FQGNSA. Trimming removed 5 bases at V and 3 bases at J, with 14 bases between. The CDR3 contains 16 residues. CDR3 loop: CASSPRAVFYNSPLHF. The CDR3 DNA sequence: TGTGCCAGCAGCCCTAGAGCAGTGTTCTATAATTCACCCCTCCACTTT.

The V call is TRBV2, the J call TRBJ1-1, with D maybe TRBD1 (6 bases). The ends were cut back, 6 bases at V and 1 base at J, with 21 bases in the middle. Germline V gives CDR1 SNHLY, CDR2 FYNNEI. The CDR3 covers 17 residues. Written as DNA, the CDR3 is TGTGCCAGCAGCCATCATCTAGGGGGTCCCTCGAACACTGAAGCTTTCTTT. Protein product: CASSHHLGGPSNTEAFF.

J is TRBJ2-7 and V is TRBV6-5; the D gene is possibly TRBD2 (7 bases). Per germline, CDR1 MNHEY and CDR2 SVGAGI. This CDR3 is built from 15 residues. V was trimmed by 7 bases and J by 2 bases, leaving 18 bases between them. The CDR3 loop reads CASTLSGEGAYEQYF. CDR3 DNA sequence: TGTGCCAGCACCCTATCCGGGGAGGGGGCCTACGAGCAGTACTTC.

This clone was seen more than once but under ten times. The V gene is TRBV5-3, the J gene TRBJ1-5, with no clear D. TRBV5-3 belongs to the ORF category, with a function that is uncertain. Trimming cost V 10 bases and J 8 bases, with 7 bases left between them. The length of the CDR3 is 9 residues. The CDR3 nucleotides are TGTGCCCGAACTGAGCCCCAGCATTTT. Amino acid sequence: CARTEPQHF.

The chain uses TRBV9 and TRBJ2-7; TRBD2 is a possible D gene (7 bases). V shed 3 bases and J shed 6 bases, with 16 bases lying between them. This CDR3 is built from 14 residues. Germline-derived CDR1 and CDR2 are SGDLS and YYNGEE. Here the CDR3 reads CASSGTAGGGEQYF. The CDR3 DNA sequence: TGTGCCAGCAGCGGGACAGCAGGCGGGGGCGAGCAGTACTTC.

This clone has only a few counts. The chain carries TRBV6-5 and TRBJ2-1; 8 nucleotides align to TRBD1. Germline loops: CDR1 MNHEY, CDR2 SVGAGI. J gave up 3 bases and V 5 bases, and 6 bases lay outside the gene matches. The CDR3 contains 15 residues. CDR3 nucleotides: TGTGCCAGCAGTCTAGGGACAGGCAACTACAATGAGCAGTTCTTC. It yields the protein CASSLGTGNYNEQFF.

J is TRBJ2-7 and V is TRBV29-1, with D maybe TRBD2 (5 bases). V gave up 4 bases and J gave up 6 bases, with 16 bases separating them. CDR1 is SQVTM and CDR2 is ANQGSEA in the germline V gene. This CDR3 spans 13 amino acids. Here the CDR3 DNA reads TGCAGCGTTGGTCTAGCAGGAACCCGCGAGCAGTACTTC. It translates to CSVGLAGTREQYF.

This sequence joins TRBV2 and TRBJ1-2, with D tentatively TRBD1 (5 bases). CDR1 and CDR2 (germline): SNHLY, FYNNEI. The CDR3 has 13 amino acids. V was cut by 3 bases and J by 4 bases, with 9 bases left in between. The CDR3 DNA reads TGTGCCAGCAGTGATAAGGGGATCTATGGCTACACCTTC. Its protein product is CASSDKGIYGYTF.

The chain is built from TRBV4-2 and TRBJ1-3, with D possibly being TRBD1 (5 bases). CDR1 and CDR2 (germline): LGHNA, YNFKEQ. The CDR3 loop spans 14 amino acids. The germline V and J ends were trimmed by 1 base and 9 bases, with 13 bases remaining between them. Here the CDR3 reads CASSQGGGDATIYF. CDR3 DNA: TGTGCCAGCAGCCAAGGGGGAGGGGACGCCACCATATATTTT.